This T cell receptor (beta chain) is drawn from a study of CD8 T cells in ankylosing spondylitis. Study-wide findings and caveats: Earlier studies detected some motif variants in reactive arthritis synovial fluid and blood. Disease-linked clones bore a CD8+ phenotype, appearing relatively rarely in peripheral blood. Apparently characteristic of ankylosing spondylitis blood was a TCR beta motif (fewer than ten highly homologous variants).

With regard to this clonotype: No antigen is known for it. A much larger clone differs from this one at a single base, so this may be a read error.

Germline V gives CDR1 SGHRS, CDR2 YFSETQ. The CDR3 sequence is 14 residues long. Losses at the gene ends were 0 bases for V and 7 bases for J; bases not matched to a gene: 4. With molecular barcodes, quantitative 5'-RACE was used to make the TCR beta libraries. MiXCR was run by TCRdb on the 5' RACE reads, yielding one entry per CDR3 protein. Of around 330,000 distinct CDR3 sequences listed, around a tenth are singletons. The sequence derives from a female donor with ankylosing spondylitis or in good health (not recorded which). The chain combines TRBV5-1 with TRBJ1-5; 7 bases fit TRBD1. The sequencing sample was made of blood, either unsorted or a sorted T cell fraction (not recorded which). The CDR3 DNA sequence: TGCGCCAGCAGCTTGGAGACAGGGCGACAGCCCCAGCATTTT. It specifies CASSLETGRQPQHF.